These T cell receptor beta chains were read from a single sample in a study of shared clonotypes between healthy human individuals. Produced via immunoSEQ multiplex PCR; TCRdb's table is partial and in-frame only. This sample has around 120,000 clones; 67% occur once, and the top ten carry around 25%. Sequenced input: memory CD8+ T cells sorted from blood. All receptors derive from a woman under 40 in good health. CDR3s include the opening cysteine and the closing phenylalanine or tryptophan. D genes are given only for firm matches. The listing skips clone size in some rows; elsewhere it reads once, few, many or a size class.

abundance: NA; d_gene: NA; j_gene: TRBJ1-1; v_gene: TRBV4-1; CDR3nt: TGCGCCAGCAGCCAAGAAATTGGGGGGAACACTGAAGCTTTCTTT; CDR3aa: CASSQEIGGNTEAFF
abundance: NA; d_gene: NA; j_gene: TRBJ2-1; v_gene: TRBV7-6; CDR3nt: TGTGCCAGCAGCTCCCATCCTTCCAATGAGCAGTTCTTC; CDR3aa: CASSSHPSNEQFF
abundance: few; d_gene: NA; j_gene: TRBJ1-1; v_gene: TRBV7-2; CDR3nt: TGTGCCAGCAGCTATATGGGCCCGGGCACTGAAGCTTTCTTT; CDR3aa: CASSYMGPGTEAFF
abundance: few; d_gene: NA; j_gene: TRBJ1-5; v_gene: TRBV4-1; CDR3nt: TGCGCCAGCAGCCAAGGGGTTTTGGAGCCCCAGCATTTT; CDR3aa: CASSQGVLEPQHF
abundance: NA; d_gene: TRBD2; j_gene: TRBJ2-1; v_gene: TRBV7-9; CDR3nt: TGTGCCAGCACGCGGGGGAGCTCCTACAATGAGCAGTTCTTC; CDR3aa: CASTRGSSYNEQFF
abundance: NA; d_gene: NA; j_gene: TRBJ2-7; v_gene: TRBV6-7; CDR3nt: TGTGCCAGCAGGAAAGGACGGGATCCAACCTACGAGCAGTACTTC; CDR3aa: CASRKGRDPTYEQYF
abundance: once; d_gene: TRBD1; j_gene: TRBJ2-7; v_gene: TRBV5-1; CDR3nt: TGCGCCAGCAGTCCCGGGACAGGGGGCATCTGGTACGAGCAGTACTTC; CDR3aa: CASSPGTGGIWYEQYF
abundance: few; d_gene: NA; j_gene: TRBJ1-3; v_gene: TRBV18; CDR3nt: TGTGCCAGCTCCCTAATGACCCGGATACGTTCTGGAAACACCATATATTTT; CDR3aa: CASSLMTRIRSGNTIYF
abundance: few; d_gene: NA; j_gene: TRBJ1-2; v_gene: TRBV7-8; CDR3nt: TGTGCCAGCAGCTTAGTTCGAGACAACTACTATGGCTACACCTTC; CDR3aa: CASSLVRDNYYGYTF
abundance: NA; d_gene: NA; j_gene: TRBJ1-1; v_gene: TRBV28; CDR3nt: TGTGCCAGCAGTTTAAAGGCGGCGAAAGCTTTCTTT; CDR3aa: CASSLKAAKAFF
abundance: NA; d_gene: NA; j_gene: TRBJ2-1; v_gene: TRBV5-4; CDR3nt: TGTGCCAGCAGTAATGTCAATGAGCAGTTCTTC; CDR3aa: CASSNVNEQFF
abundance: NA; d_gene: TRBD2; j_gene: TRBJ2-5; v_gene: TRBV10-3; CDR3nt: TGTGCCATCAGTGAACTAGCGGGAGGGCCTTTTGAGACCCAGTACTTC; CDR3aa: CAISELAGGPFETQYF
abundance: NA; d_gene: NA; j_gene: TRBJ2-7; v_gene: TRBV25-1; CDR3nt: TGTGCCAGCAGTGACGGGATGGCAGGGCATCCCGAGCAGTACTTC; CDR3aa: CASSDGMAGHPEQYF
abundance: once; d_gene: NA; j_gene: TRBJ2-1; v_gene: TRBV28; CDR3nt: TGTGCCAGCAGTTTAAGTCACCTTCACAATGAGCAGTTCTTC; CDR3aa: CASSLSHLHNEQFF
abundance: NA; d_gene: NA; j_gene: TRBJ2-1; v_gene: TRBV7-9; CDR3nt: TGTGCCAGCAGCCCACGCGGCGGAAGCTCCTACAATGAGCAGTTCTTC; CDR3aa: CASSPRGGSSYNEQFF
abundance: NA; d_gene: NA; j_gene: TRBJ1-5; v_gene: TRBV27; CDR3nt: TGTGCCAGCAGTTTGCCCATGGGGCCCCAGCATTTT; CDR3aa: CASSLPMGPQHF
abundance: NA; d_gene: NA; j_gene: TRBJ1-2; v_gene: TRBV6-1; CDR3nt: TGTGCCAGCAGGGACTACACGGATGGCTACACCTTC; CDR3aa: CASRDYTDGYTF
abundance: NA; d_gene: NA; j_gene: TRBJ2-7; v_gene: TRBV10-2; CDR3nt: TGCGCCAGCATAGCCGGCGGATCCTACGAGCAGTACTTC; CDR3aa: CASIAGGSYEQYF
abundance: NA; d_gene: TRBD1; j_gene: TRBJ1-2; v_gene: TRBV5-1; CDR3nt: TGCGCCAGCAGCTACAGGGGGCGAAGAGGGGGCTATGGCTACACCTTC; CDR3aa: CASSYRGRRGGYGYTF
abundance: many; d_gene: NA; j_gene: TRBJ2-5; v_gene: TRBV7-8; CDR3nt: TGTGCCAGCAGCCGTCGACTGAGTGCGGAGCAGTACTTC; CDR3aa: CASSRRLSAEQYF
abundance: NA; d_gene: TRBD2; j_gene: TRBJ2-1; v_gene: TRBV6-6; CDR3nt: TGTGCCAGCAGTTTCCAGGGACTAGCGGGACCTGAGCAGTTCTTC; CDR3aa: CASSFQGLAGPEQFF
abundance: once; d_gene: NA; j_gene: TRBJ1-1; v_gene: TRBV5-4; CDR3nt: TGTGCCAGCAGAACCGCCGGGGGGAACACTGAAGCTTTCTTT; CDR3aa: CASRTAGGNTEAFF
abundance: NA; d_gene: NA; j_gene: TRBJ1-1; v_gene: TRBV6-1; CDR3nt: TGTGCCAGCAGCGCAAGGGAGAACACTGAAGCTTTCTTT; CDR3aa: CASSARENTEAFF
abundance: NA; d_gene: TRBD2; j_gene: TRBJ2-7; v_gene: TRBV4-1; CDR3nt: TGCGCCAGCAGCCCCCAGCGGGAGCCCTACGAGCAGTACTTC; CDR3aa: CASSPQREPYEQYF
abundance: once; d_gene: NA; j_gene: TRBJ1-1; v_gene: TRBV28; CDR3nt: TGTGCCAGCAGTTTGGGAGGACAGATGAACACTGAAGCTTTCTTT; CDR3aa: CASSLGGQMNTEAFF
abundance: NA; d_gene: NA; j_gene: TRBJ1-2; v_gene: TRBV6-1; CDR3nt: TGTGCCAGCGGAGATGGACCATATGGCTACACCTTC; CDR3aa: CASGDGPYGYTF
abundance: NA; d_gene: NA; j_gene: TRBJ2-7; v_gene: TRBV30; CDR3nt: TGTGCCTGGAGTTTGACAGGCTCCTACGAGCAGTACTTC; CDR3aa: CAWSLTGSYEQYF
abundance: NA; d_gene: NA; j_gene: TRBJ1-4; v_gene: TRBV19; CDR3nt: TGTGCCAGTAGTAACCTGGGACGCCCCGGTGAAAAACTGTTTTTT; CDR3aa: CASSNLGRPGEKLFF
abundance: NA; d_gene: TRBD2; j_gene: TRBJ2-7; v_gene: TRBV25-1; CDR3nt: TGTGCCAGCAGTGCACCCACTAGCGGGCCCACCTACGAGCAGTACTTC; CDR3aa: CASSAPTSGPTYEQYF
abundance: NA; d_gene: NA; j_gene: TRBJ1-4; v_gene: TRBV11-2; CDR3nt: TGTGCCAGCAGCTTAGCGGGACAAAGTAATGAAAAACTGTTTTTT; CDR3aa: CASSLAGQSNEKLFF
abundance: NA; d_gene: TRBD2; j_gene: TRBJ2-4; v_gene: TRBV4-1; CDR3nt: TGCGCCAGCAGCCAAGAAATGGGGGTAGCGGGACGGGGCATTCAGTACTTC; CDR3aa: CASSQEMGVAGRGIQYF
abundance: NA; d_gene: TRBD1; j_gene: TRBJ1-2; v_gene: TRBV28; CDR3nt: TGTGCCAGCAGTTTACACCCTGGGACAGGGGGCGGCTATGGCTACACCTTC; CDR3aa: CASSLHPGTGGGYGYTF
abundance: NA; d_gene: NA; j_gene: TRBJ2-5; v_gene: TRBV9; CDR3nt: TGTGCCAGCAGCGTAGGAGAAGAGACCCAGTACTTC; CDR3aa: CASSVGEETQYF
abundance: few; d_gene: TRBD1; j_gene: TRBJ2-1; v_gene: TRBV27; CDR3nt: TGTGCCAGCAGGCCACAGGGGGAAGGCAATGAGCAGTTCTTC; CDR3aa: CASRPQGEGNEQFF
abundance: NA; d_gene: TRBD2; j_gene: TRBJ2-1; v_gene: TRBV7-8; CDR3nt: TGTGCCAGCAGCTTAGCGCTGGGCGGGAGGGCCGTGGGGAGCTACAATGAGCAGTTCTTC; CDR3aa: CASSLALGGRAVGSYNEQFF
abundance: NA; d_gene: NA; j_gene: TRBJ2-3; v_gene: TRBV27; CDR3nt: TGTGCCAGCAGAAACTCCGGGACTCCGTTTCGTGACCGCAACACAGATACGCAGTATTTT; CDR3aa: CASRNSGTPFRDRNTDTQYF
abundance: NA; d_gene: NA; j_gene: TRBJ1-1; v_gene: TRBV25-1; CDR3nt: TGTGCCAGCAGTTCGGCTGGGACTGAAGCTTTCTTT; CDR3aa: CASSSAGTEAFF
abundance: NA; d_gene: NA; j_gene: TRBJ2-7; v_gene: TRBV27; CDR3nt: TGTGCCAGCAGTCCCTACGGTTACGAGCAGTACTTC; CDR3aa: CASSPYGYEQYF
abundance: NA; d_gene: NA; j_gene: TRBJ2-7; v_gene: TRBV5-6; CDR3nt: TGTGCCAGCAGCTTGTTGGGGACCACTTCAGGGGAGCAGTACTTC; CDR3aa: CASSLLGTTSGEQYF
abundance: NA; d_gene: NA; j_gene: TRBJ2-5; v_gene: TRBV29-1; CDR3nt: TGCAGCGTTCCTGGAGGAGAGACCCAGTACTTC; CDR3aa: CSVPGGETQYF
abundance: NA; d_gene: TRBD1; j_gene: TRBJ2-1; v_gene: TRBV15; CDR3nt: TGTGCCACCAGCAGGGACAGGGAGAGTGGTGAGCAGTTCTTC; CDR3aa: CATSRDRESGEQFF
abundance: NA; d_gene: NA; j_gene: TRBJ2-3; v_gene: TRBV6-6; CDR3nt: TGTGCCAGCAGAAGGGGAGGAGGTCATACGCAGTATTTT; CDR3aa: CASRRGGGHTQYF
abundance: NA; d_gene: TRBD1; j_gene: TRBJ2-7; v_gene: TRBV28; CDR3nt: TGTGCCAGCAGTTTTTGGGGTGGGCAGGGGGCCTACGAGCAGTACTTC; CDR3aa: CASSFWGGQGAYEQYF
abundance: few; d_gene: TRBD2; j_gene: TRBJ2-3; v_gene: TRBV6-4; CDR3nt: TGTGCCAGCAGTGAATTAGCGGGCAGCACAGATACGCAGTATTTT; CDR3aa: CASSELAGSTDTQYF
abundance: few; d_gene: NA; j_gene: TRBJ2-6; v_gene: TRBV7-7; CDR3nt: TGTGCCAGCAGCCTGTACAATAGTGCCCAAAGTCGGGCCAACGTCCTGACTTTC; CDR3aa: CASSLYNSAQSRANVLTF
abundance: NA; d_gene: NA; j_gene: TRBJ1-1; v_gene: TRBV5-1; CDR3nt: TGCGCCAGCAGGGGTTTCACTGAAGCTTTCTTT; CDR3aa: CASRGFTEAFF
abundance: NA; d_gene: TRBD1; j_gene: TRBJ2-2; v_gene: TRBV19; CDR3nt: TGTGCCAGTAGTAGGACAGGGTTCTTTACCGGGGAGCTGTTTTTT; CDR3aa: CASSRTGFFTGELFF
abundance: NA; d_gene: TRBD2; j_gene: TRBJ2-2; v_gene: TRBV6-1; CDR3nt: TGTGCCAGCAGTGAGGGACTAGCGGGAGCCGGGGAGCTGTTTTTT; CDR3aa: CASSEGLAGAGELFF
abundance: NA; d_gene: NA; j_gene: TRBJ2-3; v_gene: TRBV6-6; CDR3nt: TGTGCCAGCAGTTACTCGATTCAAGGCGGGGCAGATACGCAGTATTTT; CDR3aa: CASSYSIQGGADTQYF
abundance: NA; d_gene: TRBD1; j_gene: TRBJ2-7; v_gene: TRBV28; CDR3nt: TGTGCCAGCAGCCGCTTGGACAGGGACGAGCAGTACTTC; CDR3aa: CASSRLDRDEQYF
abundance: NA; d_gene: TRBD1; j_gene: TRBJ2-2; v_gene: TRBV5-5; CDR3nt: TGTGCCAGCAGCGAACACAGGGGGCAGGGCACCGGGGAGCTGTTTTTT; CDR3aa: CASSEHRGQGTGELFF
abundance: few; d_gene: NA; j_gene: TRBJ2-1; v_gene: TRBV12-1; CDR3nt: TGTGCCAGCAGCTCCAACAGGGACAATGAGCAGTTCTTC; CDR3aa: CASSSNRDNEQFF
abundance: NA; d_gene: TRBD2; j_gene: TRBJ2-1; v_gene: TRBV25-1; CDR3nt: TGTGCCAGCAGTGACAGTACGGGAGGCCAGTTAGATGAGCAGTTCTTC; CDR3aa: CASSDSTGGQLDEQFF
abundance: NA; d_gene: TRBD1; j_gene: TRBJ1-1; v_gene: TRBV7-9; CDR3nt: TGTGCCAGCAGGACCAGACAGGGGGAAGTCAACACTGAAGCTTTCTTT; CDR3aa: CASRTRQGEVNTEAFF